A selection of T cell receptor beta chains follows, all from one sample in a study of beta chain features in type 1 diabetes. Repertoires were generated with immunoSEQ multiplex PCR, while TCRdb's copy carries only in-frame clones and drops some. The sample lists some 280,000 clones, around 15% occurring once. The sequencing sample was made of naive CD4+ T cells from blood. Receptors originate from a man in his thirties or forties with type 1 diabetes. Each CDR3 is given with its conserved first and last residue. Each record gives: J gene, D gene, V gene, clone size, CDR3 DNA, CDR3 protein. D genes are given only for firm matches. For some rows the clone size is stated as once, few or many, or as a class when expanded; others skip it.

J gene: TRBJ2-3
D gene: TRBD2
V gene: TRBV29-1
clone size: few
CDR3 DNA: TGCAGCGCCGAAGGGACTAGCGGGAGCGGGGCAGGCACAGATACGCAGTATTTT
CDR3 protein: CSAEGTSGSGAGTDTQYF

J gene: TRBJ1-5
D gene: .
V gene: TRBV6-6
clone size: once
CDR3 DNA: TGTGCCAGCATCAACGGGGGGGACCAATTCAATCAGCCCCAGCATTTT
CDR3 protein: CASINGGDQFNQPQHF

J gene: TRBJ1-2
D gene: TRBD1
V gene: TRBV30
clone size: few
CDR3 DNA: TGTGCCTGGAGTGCTCAGGGGGCAATAGGTGGCTACACCTTC
CDR3 protein: CAWSAQGAIGGYTF

J gene: TRBJ1-2
D gene: .
V gene: TRBV5-1
clone size: few
CDR3 DNA: TGCGCCAGCAGCTTCCCCACTACAGGGACAAACTATGGCTACACCTTC
CDR3 protein: CASSFPTTGTNYGYTF

J gene: TRBJ2-1
D gene: .
V gene: TRBV6-5
clone size: .
CDR3 DNA: TGTGCCAGCAGTTACCAGAGCGGTTCCTACAATGAGCAGTTCTTC
CDR3 protein: CASSYQSGSYNEQFF

J gene: TRBJ2-6
D gene: .
V gene: TRBV10-3
clone size: .
CDR3 DNA: TGTGCCATCAGCGATAACAGGGCTGGGGCCAACGTCCTGACTTTC
CDR3 protein: CAISDNRAGANVLTF

J gene: TRBJ2-7
D gene: TRBD2
V gene: TRBV28
clone size: .
CDR3 DNA: TGTGCCAGCAGCCTAGGGACTAGCGGGAACGACGAGCAGTACTTC
CDR3 protein: CASSLGTSGNDEQYF

J gene: TRBJ2-3
D gene: .
V gene: TRBV18
clone size: .
CDR3 DNA: TGTGCCAGCTCACCCACAGGACTACAAACAGATACGCAGTATTTT
CDR3 protein: CASSPTGLQTDTQYF

J gene: TRBJ1-2
D gene: TRBD1
V gene: TRBV4-1
clone size: few
CDR3 DNA: TGCGCCAGCAGCCAAGATGCGAGGGGGCTATATGGCTACACCTTC
CDR3 protein: CASSQDARGLYGYTF

J gene: TRBJ2-1
D gene: TRBD2
V gene: TRBV4-2
clone size: few
CDR3 DNA: TGTGCCAGCAGCCAAGGGGGACTAGCGGGAGTTTACGGTGAGCAGTTCTTC
CDR3 protein: CASSQGGLAGVYGEQFF

J gene: TRBJ2-3
D gene: .
V gene: TRBV29-1
clone size: .
CDR3 DNA: TGCAGCGCTGGGGACACCCTAGGAGATACGCAGTATTTT
CDR3 protein: CSAGDTLGDTQYF

J gene: TRBJ1-1
D gene: TRBD1
V gene: TRBV7-2
clone size: .
CDR3 DNA: TGTGCCAGCAGCATCCGCAGGGGGGAGAACACTGAAGCTTTCTTT
CDR3 protein: CASSIRRGENTEAFF

J gene: TRBJ2-3
D gene: TRBD2
V gene: TRBV30
clone size: few
CDR3 DNA: TGTGCCTGGAACCTCCCGGGGGGTAGCACAGATACGCAGTATTTT
CDR3 protein: CAWNLPGGSTDTQYF

J gene: TRBJ2-5
D gene: .
V gene: TRBV7-9
clone size: .
CDR3 DNA: TGTGCCAGCAGCACAGTAGCGTACCAAGAGACCCAGTACTTC
CDR3 protein: CASSTVAYQETQYF

J gene: TRBJ2-2
D gene: .
V gene: TRBV6-5
clone size: .
CDR3 DNA: TGTGCCAGCAGAGAGTACAGGGAACCCCCCGGGGAGCTGTTTTTT
CDR3 protein: CASREYREPPGELFF

J gene: TRBJ2-3
D gene: TRBD2
V gene: TRBV29-1
clone size: .
CDR3 DNA: TGCAGCGTTGAACCCTCAGCGGGAGGTGATACGCAGTATTTT
CDR3 protein: CSVEPSAGGDTQYF

J gene: TRBJ1-2
D gene: TRBD1
V gene: TRBV2
clone size: .
CDR3 DNA: TGTGCCAGCAGGGACAGGGGGCTTGGTGGCTACACCTTC
CDR3 protein: CASRDRGLGGYTF

J gene: TRBJ2-3
D gene: TRBD2
V gene: TRBV9
clone size: few
CDR3 DNA: TGTGCCAGCAGCGGCGGACTAGCGGGCGGAGATACGCAGTATTTT
CDR3 protein: CASSGGLAGGDTQYF

J gene: TRBJ2-2
D gene: .
V gene: TRBV7-2
clone size: few
CDR3 DNA: TGTGCCAGCAGCTTCATCGAGTTCACCGGGGAGCTGTTTTTT
CDR3 protein: CASSFIEFTGELFF

J gene: TRBJ2-3
D gene: TRBD2
V gene: TRBV29-1
clone size: few
CDR3 DNA: TGCAGCGCTCCAGCCCAGCGGGAGTCCATTATACGCCCAGATACGCAGTATTTT
CDR3 protein: CSAPAQRESIIRPDTQYF

J gene: TRBJ2-7
D gene: TRBD2
V gene: TRBV15
clone size: few
CDR3 DNA: TGTGCCACCAGCAGGACTAGCTCCGAGCAGTACTTC
CDR3 protein: CATSRTSSEQYF

J gene: TRBJ1-5
D gene: .
V gene: TRBV21-1
clone size: .
CDR3 DNA: TGTGCCAGCAGCATAAGGGACAGGGGCACTCAGCCCCAGCATTTT
CDR3 protein: CASSIRDRGTQPQHF

J gene: TRBJ2-1
D gene: .
V gene: TRBV18
clone size: few
CDR3 DNA: TGTGCCAGCTCACCGGGCCTAAACGGGGGTGAGCAGTTCTTC
CDR3 protein: CASSPGLNGGEQFF

J gene: TRBJ2-1
D gene: TRBD2
V gene: TRBV11-2
clone size: .
CDR3 DNA: TGTGCCAGCAGCCGACTAGCGGGAGGGCAGTTCTTC
CDR3 protein: CASSRLAGGQFF

J gene: TRBJ2-7
D gene: TRBD1
V gene: TRBV5-1
clone size: .
CDR3 DNA: TGCGCCAGCAGCCTAGCAGGACAGGAATCCTACGAGCAGTACTTC
CDR3 protein: CASSLAGQESYEQYF

J gene: TRBJ1-5
D gene: .
V gene: TRBV4-1
clone size: .
CDR3 DNA: TGCGCCAGCAGCCAAGTTGGAGGGGACGGCACGAATCAGCCCCAGCATTTT
CDR3 protein: CASSQVGGDGTNQPQHF

J gene: TRBJ1-1
D gene: .
V gene: TRBV27
clone size: .
CDR3 DNA: TGTGCCAGCAGTTTTGAGTGGAACACTGAAGCTTTCTTT
CDR3 protein: CASSFEWNTEAFF